These 5 T cell receptor beta chains originate from one sample sequenced in a study of cytomegalovirus exposure and HLA in healthy donors. With 60 Vbeta and 13 Jbeta primers, the PCR was carried out. Sequencing used immunoSEQ multiplex PCR; TCRdb keeps in-frame clones, though not all of them. The table includes roughly 150,000 clones, roughly 82% detected once. The sequencing input was PBMCs. The receptors here all came from a woman aged 45-65 years in good health and CMV-seropositive.

The V gene is TRBV2, the J gene TRBJ2-6; D possibly corresponds to TRBD2 (7 bases). The CDR3 covers 18 residues. From germline, CDR1 is SNHLY and CDR2 FYNNEI. Trimming pared 6 bases from V and 1 base from J, leaving 19 bases between. The CDR3 DNA follows: TGTGCCAGCAGGGCGGGGGCACCCCGGGGGTCTGGGGCCAACGTCCTGACTTTC. Protein product: CASRAGAPRGSGANVLTF.

The gene calls are TRBV11-2 and TRBJ2-3; 12 bases are shared with TRBD1. Trimming cost V 3 bases and J 3 bases; bases outside gene matches: 4. The CDR3 covers 16 residues. Germline loops: CDR1 SGHAT, CDR2 FQNNGV. CDR3: CASSFGDRGRTDTQYF. Written as DNA, the CDR3 is TGTGCCAGCAGCTTCGGGGACAGGGGGCGGACAGATACGCAGTATTTT.

CDR3 amino acids: CASSPGLITIPPTGELFF. For the CDR3, the DNA is TGTGCCAGCAGCCCGGGACTAATCACTATCCCCCCCACCGGGGAGCTGTTTTTT. V gene TRBV5-6 combines with J gene TRBJ2-2, with 7 bases identical to TRBD2. The CDR3 has 18 amino acids. In germline, CDR1 is SGHDT, CDR2 YYEEEE. After removal of 4 bases from V and 4 bases from J, the junction contained 16 bases not matched to a gene.

This clone was seen just once. The rearrangement joins TRBV7-8 to TRBJ1-3; D remains ambiguous. Trimming stripped 1 base from V and 2 bases from J, with 6 bases between. Germline CDR1 is SGHVS and CDR2 is FQNEAQ. The CDR3 consists of 14 residues. CDR3 residues: CASSLDPPGNTIYF. The CDR3 nucleotides are TGTGCCAGCAGCTTAGATCCTCCTGGAAACACCATATATTTT.

The rearrangement uses TRBV6-5 and TRBJ1-1; D is unresolved. Looked up from germline, CDR1 is MNHEY and CDR2 is SVGAGI. The CDR3 length is 13 residues. V was clipped by 0 bases and J by 11 bases, with 13 bases between them. In DNA form, the CDR3 reads TGTGCCAGCAGTTACTCGATCAGCGGGATCGCTTTCTTT. It specifies CASSYSISGIAFF.